This entry concerns a single TCR beta chain. Its matching antigen is unknown. The CDR3 spans 14 residues. Germline CDR1 SGDLS, CDR2 YYNGEE. Germline trimming cut 1 base from V and 3 bases from J; bases unmatched to any gene: 3. This specimen comes from a study of tumor-infiltrating lymphocytes in primary liver carcinoma. Study-wide background: Spanning 4.2 to 10 cm, the tumors were T1-T3 N0M0.

Out of unsorted whole blood came the blood RNA, and germline DNA was extracted as well. Chronic HBV infection, which was untreated, was present in the patients. Study-level findings and limits: Lesser overlap characterized tumor-adjacent and tumor-blood pairs relative to tumor region pairs. Tumors reached a significantly greater top-250-clone fraction than blood did (p = 0.039).

The authors made TCR beta cDNA from 400 to 550 ng total RNA with a constant-region primer. TCR beta libraries came from three nested multiplex PCR rounds using slightly modified ARM-PCR. Running around 10 cycles apiece, the first two PCR rounds relied on TRBV1-TRBV30 forward primers together with a C-beta reverse primer. From the multiplex PCR reads, TCRdb called clonotypes with MiXCR, one entry per CDR3 protein. This table has about 310,000 distinct CDR3 sequences, 45% to 70% appearing once. The sequence came from a woman in her 30s with primary liver carcinoma and hepatitis B virus infection. The rearrangement joins TRBV9 to TRBJ2-7, with 8 positions matching TRBD2. The sample comprised peripheral blood. The CDR3 spells CASSVTGTSYEQYF. The CDR3 DNA reads as TGTGCCAGCAGCGTAACCGGGACTAGCTACGAGCAGTACTTC.